What follows are 8 T cell receptor beta chains derived from one specimen sequenced in a study of radiation and T cells in renal cell carcinoma. Time point of the sample: baseline pretreatment blood. Described treatment: 15 Gy SBRT to primary tumor, nephrectomy 4 weeks later. Clones were read by immunoSEQ multiplex PCR, and TCRdb kept only the in-frame ones, dropping some. Of 95,000 or so clones in the sample, 86% were seen once. Sample: blood, taken from a patient whose treatment included radiotherapy and nephrectomy. The receptors shown here come from a man over 45 with renal cell carcinoma.

The chain has TRBV19 and TRBJ1-6, with D tentatively TRBD1 (5 bases). Per the germline V gene, CDR1 is LNHDA and CDR2 is SQIVND (reference sequence). Trimming took 8 bases from V and 4 from J, leaving 9 bases between them. The CDR3 covers 13 residues. The CDR3 sequence: CASQGFYNSPLHF. CDR3 coding DNA: TGTGCCAGTCAGGGCTTTTATAATTCACCCCTCCACTTT.

V gene TRBV7-8 combines with J gene TRBJ2-3, with D possibly being TRBD2 (6 bases). The V gene's germline CDR1 is SGHVS and CDR2 FQNEAQ. V lost 3 bases to trimming and J lost 6 bases, with 7 bases between them. The CDR3 sequence is 12 residues long. This CDR3 is CASSLGRDTQYF. DNA for the CDR3: TGTGCCAGCAGCTTGGGGAGGGATACGCAGTATTTT.

The V and J genes are TRBV13 and TRBJ1-2; TRBD1 is a possible D gene (6 bases). The V end was cut by 5 bases, the J end by 4 bases, with 11 bases between. The germline V gene encodes CDR1 PRHDT and CDR2 FYEKMQ (reference sequence). The CDR3 totals 13 residues. CDR3 bases: TGTGCCAGCAGCGCCCGACAGGTCTATGGCTACACCTTC. Its translation: CASSARQVYGYTF. The variable domain in full, with the rest retrieved from reference TRBV13 and TRBJ1-2, is AAGVIQSPRHLIKEKRETATLKCYPIPRHDTVYWYQQGPGQDPQFLISFYEKMQSDKGSIPDRFSAQQFSDYHSELNMSSLELGDSALYFCASSARQVYGYTFGSGTRLTVV.

This chain uses TRBV11-2 with TRBJ2-5; TRBD2 matches at 8 bases. Germline values: CDR1 SGHAT, CDR2 FQNNGV. J was trimmed by 3 bases and V by 4 bases; bases with no gene match: 13. The CDR3 has 17 amino acids. CDR3 in amino acids: CASSSAGAGVQEETQYF. The CDR3 DNA is TGTGCCAGCAGCTCCGCTGGAGCGGGAGTTCAGGAAGAGACCCAGTACTTC.

The chain uses TRBV18 and TRBJ2-6; TRBD1 is a possible D gene (6 bases). This CDR3 comprises 18 residues. Trimming shortened V by 3 bases and J by 0 bases, and 15 bases separated the two germline ends. Germline V gene lookup returns CDR1 KGHSH and CDR2 LQKENI. CDR3 coding DNA: TGTGCCAGCTCACCTTTCTCAGGGGTGAGCTCTGGGGCCAACGTCCTGACTTTC. Translation: CASSPFSGVSSGANVLTF.

This sequence joins TRBV19 and TRBJ2-5; D remains unclear. CDR1 is LNHDA, CDR2 SQIVND, per germline (reference sequence). V lost 3 bases and J 6 bases, leaving 14 bases between the germline ends. This CDR3 region has 14 residues. The CDR3 nucleotides read TGTGCCAGTAGTATCCTGGCGGAACCCAAGACCCAGTACTTC. Amino acid sequence: CASSILAEPKTQYF.

The CDR3 loop is CASSPPRGIQTEKLFF. The CDR3 region has the DNA TGTGCCAGCAGCCCGCCCCGGGGGATACAAACCGAAAAACTGTTTTTT. The chain uses TRBV7-9 and TRBJ1-4, with a weak D call TRBD1 (5 bases). V shed 5 bases and J shed 8 bases, with 21 bases lying between them. This CDR3 contains 16 residues. Germline V gene data show CDR1 as SEHNR and CDR2 as FQNEAQ (reference sequence).

V and J are TRBV4-2 and TRBJ2-3, with 7 bases identical to TRBD2. This CDR3 is built from 17 residues. V shed 0 bases and J 2 bases; nucleotides not matched to a gene: 8. Germline-derived CDR1 and CDR2 are LGHNA and YNFKEQ. The CDR3 loop reads CASSQEPSGGHTDTQYF. The CDR3 DNA reads TGTGCCAGCAGCCAAGAGCCCTCGGGAGGCCACACAGATACGCAGTATTTT.